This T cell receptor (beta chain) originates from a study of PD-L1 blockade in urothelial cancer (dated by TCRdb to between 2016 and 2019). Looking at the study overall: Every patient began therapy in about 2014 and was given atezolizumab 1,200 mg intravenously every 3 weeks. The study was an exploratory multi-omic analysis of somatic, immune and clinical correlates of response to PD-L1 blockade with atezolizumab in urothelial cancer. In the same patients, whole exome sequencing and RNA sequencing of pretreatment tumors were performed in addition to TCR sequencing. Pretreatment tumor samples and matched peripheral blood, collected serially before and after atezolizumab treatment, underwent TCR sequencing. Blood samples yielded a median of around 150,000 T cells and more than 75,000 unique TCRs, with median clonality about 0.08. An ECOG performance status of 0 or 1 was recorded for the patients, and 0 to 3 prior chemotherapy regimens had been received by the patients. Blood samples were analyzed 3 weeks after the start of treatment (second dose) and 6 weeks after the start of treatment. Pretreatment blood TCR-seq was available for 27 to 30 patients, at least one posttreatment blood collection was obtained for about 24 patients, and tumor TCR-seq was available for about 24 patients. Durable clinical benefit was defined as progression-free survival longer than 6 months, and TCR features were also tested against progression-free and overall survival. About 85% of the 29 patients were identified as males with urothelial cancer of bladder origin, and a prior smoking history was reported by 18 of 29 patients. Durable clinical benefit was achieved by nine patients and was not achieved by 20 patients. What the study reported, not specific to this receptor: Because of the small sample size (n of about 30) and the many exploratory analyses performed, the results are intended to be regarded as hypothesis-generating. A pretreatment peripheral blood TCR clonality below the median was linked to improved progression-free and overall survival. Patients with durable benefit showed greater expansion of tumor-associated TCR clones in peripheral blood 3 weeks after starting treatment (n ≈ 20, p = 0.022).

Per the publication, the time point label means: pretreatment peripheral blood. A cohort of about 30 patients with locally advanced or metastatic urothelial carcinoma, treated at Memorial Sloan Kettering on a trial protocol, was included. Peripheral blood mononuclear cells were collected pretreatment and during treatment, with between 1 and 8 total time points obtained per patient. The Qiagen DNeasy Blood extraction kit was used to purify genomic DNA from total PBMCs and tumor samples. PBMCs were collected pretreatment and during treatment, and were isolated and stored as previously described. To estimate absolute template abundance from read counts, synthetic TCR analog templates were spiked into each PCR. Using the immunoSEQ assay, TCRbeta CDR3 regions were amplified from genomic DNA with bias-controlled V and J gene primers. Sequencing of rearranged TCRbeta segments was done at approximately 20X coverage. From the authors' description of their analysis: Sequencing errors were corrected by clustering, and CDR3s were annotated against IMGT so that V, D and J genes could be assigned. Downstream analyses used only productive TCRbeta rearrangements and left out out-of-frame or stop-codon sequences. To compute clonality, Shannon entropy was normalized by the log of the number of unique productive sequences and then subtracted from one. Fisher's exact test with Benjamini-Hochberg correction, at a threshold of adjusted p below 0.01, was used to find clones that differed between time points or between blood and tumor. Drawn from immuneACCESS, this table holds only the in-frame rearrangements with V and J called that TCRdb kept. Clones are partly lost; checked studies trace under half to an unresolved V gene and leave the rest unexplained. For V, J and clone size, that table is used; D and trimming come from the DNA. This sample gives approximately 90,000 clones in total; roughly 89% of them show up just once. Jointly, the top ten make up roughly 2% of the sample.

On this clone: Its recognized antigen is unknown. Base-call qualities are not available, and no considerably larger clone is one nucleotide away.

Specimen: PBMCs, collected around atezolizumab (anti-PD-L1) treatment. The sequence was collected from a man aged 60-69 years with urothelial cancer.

The DNA reads as follows: TGTGCCAGCAGCTCCAAACCCCGAGACAGGGCTGGGTACACTGAAGCTTTCTTT. The resulting protein is CASSSKPRDRAGYTEAFF. The chain uses TRBV7-8 and TRBJ1-1; TRBD1 fits 7 bases in the junction. V has 4 bases trimmed and J has 3 bases trimmed; junction bases matching no gene number 17. The CDR3 runs 18 amino acids, cysteine and phenylalanine included. Of the read, only the CDR3 DNA is kept; its 54 bases are in frame from base 1. CDR1 and CDR2, looked up from the germline V gene, are SGHVS and FQNEAQ.